This TCR beta chain is from a study of blood T cell repertoires in COVID-19. Across the study: Samples representing acute and convalescent COVID-19 were sourced from the United States, Italy and Spain.

Assay used: immunoSEQ multiplex PCR; TCRdb lists only in-frame clones, some missing. The sample includes 150,000 to 200,000 clones, about 87% of them seen just once. Sequencing was done on a sample of peripheral blood. The clonotype was recovered from a man aged 60-69 years with acute or convalescent COVID-19.

The CDR3 bases are TGTGCCAGCAGTGAGCTAAGGGAGGACAGGCTATACGAGCAGTACTTC. Translated, it gives CASSELREDRLYEQYF. This chain connects TRBV28 to TRBJ2-7; tentatively, D is TRBD1 (7 bases). The CDR3 consists of 16 residues. The V end lost 5 bases, the J end lost 4 bases, and 21 bases lay between the germline ends. Germline CDR1 MDHEN, CDR2 SYDVKM.